The clone carrying this T cell receptor beta chain was counted many times. Its target is unknown. Regions amplified from RNA transcripts were the TCR beta CDR3 regions. When the TCR CDR3 underwent first-round RT-PCR, the HTBI primer set was used. TCRdb re-analysed the multiplex PCR reads in MiXCR, keeping a single row per CDR3 protein. The table includes about 530,000 distinct CDR3 sequences, 17% detected once. Ophthalmopathy patients had Clinical Activity Score at least 3, NOSPECS grade at least 4, duration under 3 months. PBMCs stemmed from 8.5 to 10 ml fresh peripheral blood. The data were obtained in a study of T cells in Graves' hyperthyroidism and ophthalmopathy. Study outcomes and limitations: Blood shared most expanded thyroid clonotypes above 0.001.

Germline V gives CDR1 MNHEY, CDR2 SVGEGT. The length of the CDR3 is 15 residues. V shed 8 bases and J shed 1 base, with 15 bases lying between them. Sequencing used blood. The origin of this receptor is a woman aged 18-30 years with Graves' ophthalmopathy. The gene calls are TRBV6-2 or TRBV6-3 and TRBJ2-1, with a weak D call TRBD1 (6 bases). The CDR3 here is CASLGQKGSYNEQFF. In DNA form, the CDR3 reads TGTGCCAGCCTCGGACAGAAAGGTTCCTACAATGAGCAGTTCTTC.